This TCR beta chain was captured in a study of blood T cell repertoires in COVID-19. Background on the study: Both acute and convalescent COVID-19 samples were obtained from the United States, Italy and Spain.

This CDR3 region has 15 residues. The germline CDR1 and CDR2 sequences are MNHEY and SVGEGT. Trimming took 7 bases from V and 7 from J, leaving 22 bases between them. TCRdb keeps only in-frame clones here, not all; method: immunoSEQ multiplex PCR. The sample has under 300,000 clones, approximately 86% seen once. The sample consisted of peripheral blood. The clonotype was recovered from a woman between 70 and 85 years old with COVID-19, enrolled during active disease. V is TRBV6-2 or TRBV6-3 and J is TRBJ1-2, with D unclear. The CDR3 DNA sequence: TGTGCCAGCACCCCTGACTGGGCCCCCGGGAGTGGCTACACCTTC. It codes for CASTPDWAPGSGYTF.